Below are 8 T cell receptor beta chains sequenced from a single sample in a study of post-analysis software for immune sequencing data. These receptors are not linked to any known antigen. Carried by the TCR beta cDNA libraries were unique molecular identifiers. A single record per CDR3 protein comes from TCRdb applying MiXCR to the PCR reads. The repertoire includes under 900,000 distinct CDR3 sequences, around 50% of them detected once, and roughly 4.4% sits in the top ten. General study points: The study found TRBV5-6, TRBV5-1 and TRBV20-1 among roughly 5 TRBV segments more frequent in patients than controls.

The sequenced material came from blood. The receptors here all came from a girl aged 5-17 years with multiple sclerosis.

This clonotype was counted once. In nucleotides, the CDR3 is TGCAGCGTTGGAGGACCGGGGACTAGCGGGAGGTACGAGCAGTACTTC. Protein product: CSVGGPGTSGRYEQYF. The rearrangement uses TRBV29-1 and TRBJ2-4; 15 nucleotides align to TRBD2. Gene TRBJ2-7 matches the end of the DNA better, so the J call may be wrong. The CDR3 spans 16 residues. CDR1 and CDR2 (germline): SQVTM, ANQGSEA.

The rearrangement uses TRBV3-1 and TRBJ2-7, with D possibly being TRBD2 (5 bases). The CDR3 extends over 16 amino acids. V lost 5 bases and J 0 bases, leaving 17 bases between the germline ends. The germline gives CDR1 LGHDT, CDR2 YNNKEL (reference sequence). For the CDR3, the DNA is TGTGCCAGCAGCTTTTCCGGTGTCGGGGACTCCTACGAGCAGTACTTC. This gives the protein CASSFSGVGDSYEQYF.

This clonotype was recorded a few times. The chain combines TRBV5-1 with TRBJ2-4; perhaps TRBD2 as D (5 bases). Trimming shortened V by 7 bases and J by 2 bases, and 13 bases separated the two germline ends. Germline-derived CDR1 and CDR2 are SGHRS and YFSETQ. This CDR3 region has 14 residues. CDR3 loop: CASRRRISKNIQYF. The CDR3 coding sequence is TGCGCCAGCCGACGGAGGATTTCCAAAAACATTCAGTACTTC.

The chain has TRBV6-6 and TRBJ1-1; no definite D call. CDR1 is MNHNY and CDR2 is SVGAGI in the germline V gene (reference sequence). The CDR3 has 16 residues. Trimming took off 6 bases at V and 7 bases at J, with 24 bases between the two ends. CDR3 region: CASRSDRGRRKIEAFF. In DNA form, the CDR3 reads TGTGCCAGCAGGTCAGATCGGGGAAGGAGGAAGATTGAAGCTTTCTTT.

CDR3 sequence: CASSSPLAGGRYEQYF. CDR3 nucleotide sequence: TGTGCCAGCAGTTCACCCCTAGCGGGAGGGCGGTATGAGCAGTACTTC. This chain joins TRBV28 and TRBJ2-7, with 12 nucleotides matching TRBD2. Germline CDR1 MDHEN, CDR2 SYDVKM. This CDR3 has 16 amino acids. The V segment lost 4 bases and the J segment 7 bases; nucleotides outside the gene matches: 11.

The chain recombines TRBV5-1 with TRBJ2-2; D is unclear. Germline-derived CDR1 and CDR2 are SGHRS and YFSETQ. Between the trimmed V and J ends, which lost 1 base and 6 bases, there was a span of 7 bases. The CDR3 length is 13 residues. For the CDR3, the DNA is TGCGCCAGCAGCTTGTTGTTCGCCGGGGAGCTGTTTTTT. It specifies CASSLLFAGELFF.

This chain connects TRBV5-1 to TRBJ2-7; D possibly corresponds to TRBD2 (5 bases). Trimming took 0 bases from V and 0 from J, leaving 10 bases between them. The CDR3 runs to 15 residues. CDR1 and CDR2 (germline): SGHRS, YFSETQ. This chain's CDR3 is CASSLERLSSYEQYF. The CDR3, as DNA: TGCGCCAGCAGCTTGGAGCGGTTGAGCTCCTACGAGCAGTACTTC.

This clonotype was counted only a few times. The chain employs TRBV6-1 and TRBJ2-7; unclear D gene. The CDR3 loop spans 13 amino acids. Germline V gene data show CDR1 as MNHNS and CDR2 as SASEGT. Trimming removed 0 bases from V and 4 bases from J, with 7 bases in between. The CDR3 DNA reads TGTGCCAGCAGTGAAGCTACAGATTACGAGCAGTACTTC. Protein product: CASSEATDYEQYF.